This TCR beta chain was found in a study of regulatory T cells in long-lasting Graves disease. The time point here: persistent/refractory GD, antithyroid drugs over 5 years with positive TRAb. TCR sequences were obtained from RNA taken from PBMCs. Arm-PCR with iRepertoire HTBI primers amplified the CDR3 regions for these TCR beta libraries. TCRdb fed the multiplex PCR reads into MiXCR, producing one record per CDR3 protein. The data show a few hundred thousand distinct CDR3 sequences, roughly a fifth seen once. CDR1 is MNHEY, CDR2 SVGEGT, per germline. CDR3 length: 16 residues. J lost 2 bases, V lost 0 bases, and 6 bases had no gene match.

The clonotype originates from a female donor with Graves disease. The starting material was peripheral blood mononuclear cells (PBMCs), obtained when the disease was refractory, from a patient treated with antithyroid drugs. The J gene is TRBJ2-7, the V gene TRBV6-2 or TRBV6-3; 8 positions agree with TRBD2. For the CDR3, the DNA is TGTGCCAGCAGTTACTCGTCTAGCGGGCTTGCCTACGAGCAGTACTTC. Translating gives CASSYSSSGLAYEQYF.